The TCR beta chain under discussion was sequenced for a study of T-cell memory formation after mild COVID-19. Study-level findings and limits: Contracting clones from day 15 to 85 had balanced CD4/CD8; later expanders favoured CD4+. Second-wave clones peaking on day 37 lacked confirmed SARS-CoV-2 specificity. Researchers report contracting CD4+ clones mostly in CM and EM, with CD8+ clones in EMRA.

This clonotype was observed a few times. Its antigen is still unknown. The limits of the CDR3 on the DNA are not certain, so only TCRdb's listed CDR3 is given. Germline loops: CDR1 KGHSH, CDR2 LQKENI. The CDR3 has 14 residues if both end residues are counted. Amplification by 5'RACE using constant-segment primers produced TCR alpha and TCR beta cDNA libraries that carried sample barcodes and UMIs. TCRdb analysed the 5' RACE reads with MiXCR anew, one entry per CDR3 protein. The data show over 500,000 distinct CDR3 sequences, roughly 17% seen once. The TCR sequence derives from an adult woman who had mild COVID-19 (a few samples of this study predate the infection). Cell type and time point are not known. The material sequenced was PBMCs or a T cell subset sorted from them (not recorded which). The chain is built from TRBV18 and TRBJ2-7; TRBD1, as called in the table, went unchecked against the DNA. The CDR3 spells CASSLFGAGDEQYF.